Listed below are T cell receptor beta chains from one sample, sequenced in a study of cytomegalovirus exposure and HLA in healthy donors. TCRdb's copy holds only in-frame clones and misses some; the assay was immunoSEQ multiplex PCR. The sample holds over 150,000 clones, less than 80% seen once. The sequencing input was PBMCs. Receptors originate from a man aged 40-50 years in good health and CMV-seronegative. The CDR3 runs from the conserved cysteine through the conserved F or W. Each record gives: CDR3 protein, CDR3 DNA, J gene, D gene, clone size, V gene. A D gene is named only where the DNA matches it firmly. Not every row has a clone size; where given, it reads once, few, many or a size class.

cdr3_aa: CASSLWGTGGGFQPQHF; cdr3_nt: TGTGCCAGCAGTTTGTGGGGGACAGGGGGTGGGTTTCAGCCCCAGCATTTT; j_call: TRBJ1-5; d_call: TRBD1; clone_size: .; v_call: TRBV28
cdr3_aa: CASSSGMTSYEQYF; cdr3_nt: TGTGCCAGCAGCTCAGGGATGACCTCCTACGAGCAGTACTTC; j_call: TRBJ2-7; d_call: .; clone_size: .; v_call: TRBV7-9
cdr3_aa: CASSRLADSGDYGYTF; cdr3_nt: TGTGCCAGCAGCCGCTTGGCGGATTCTGGCGACTATGGCTACACCTTC; j_call: TRBJ1-2; d_call: .; clone_size: .; v_call: TRBV13
cdr3_aa: CASRSGTGNQPQHF; cdr3_nt: TGTGCCAGCAGGTCCGGGACAGGCAATCAGCCCCAGCATTTT; j_call: TRBJ1-5; d_call: TRBD1; clone_size: .; v_call: TRBV6-6
cdr3_aa: CASSTMSPPAFF; cdr3_nt: TGTGCCAGCAGTACTATGTCCCCCCCAGCTTTCTTT; j_call: TRBJ1-1; d_call: .; clone_size: .; v_call: TRBV28
cdr3_aa: CASSSPLGVGIEAFF; cdr3_nt: TGTGCCAGCAGCTCCCCGTTAGGGGTTGGGATTGAAGCTTTCTTT; j_call: TRBJ1-1; d_call: .; clone_size: .; v_call: TRBV5-6
cdr3_aa: CASSLGGGEKLFF; cdr3_nt: TGCGCCAGCAGCCTGGGGGGGGGTGAAAAACTGTTTTTT; j_call: TRBJ1-4; d_call: .; clone_size: .; v_call: TRBV5-1
cdr3_aa: CASSISGNTYEQYF; cdr3_nt: TGTGCCAGTAGTATTTCAGGGAACACCTACGAGCAGTACTTC; j_call: TRBJ2-7; d_call: .; clone_size: .; v_call: TRBV19
cdr3_aa: CASSQGREANYGYTF; cdr3_nt: TGCGCCAGCAGCCAAGGCCGGGAAGCTAACTACGGCTACACCTTC; j_call: TRBJ1-2; d_call: .; clone_size: .; v_call: TRBV4-1
cdr3_aa: CASSLMIGGGLDTQYF; cdr3_nt: TGTGCCAGCAGTTTGATGATAGGGGGGGGGCTAGATACGCAGTATTTT; j_call: TRBJ2-3; d_call: .; clone_size: .; v_call: TRBV27
cdr3_aa: CASSPPPNSRATNEKLFF; cdr3_nt: TGTGCCAGCTCACCACCCCCAAACAGCCGAGCAACTAATGAAAAACTGTTTTTT; j_call: TRBJ1-4; d_call: .; clone_size: .; v_call: TRBV18
cdr3_aa: CAWVGGQGATNYGYTF; cdr3_nt: TGTGCCTGGGTTGGAGGACAGGGGGCGACTAACTATGGCTACACCTTC; j_call: TRBJ1-2; d_call: TRBD1; clone_size: few; v_call: TRBV30
cdr3_aa: CASSEVRGGNQPQHF; cdr3_nt: TGTGCCAGCAGTGAAGTTCGGGGGGGCAATCAGCCCCAGCATTTT; j_call: TRBJ1-5; d_call: .; clone_size: once; v_call: TRBV6-1
cdr3_aa: CATVWDSSYNEQFF; cdr3_nt: TGTGCCACTGTCTGGGACTCCTCCTACAATGAGCAGTTCTTC; j_call: TRBJ2-1; d_call: .; clone_size: .; v_call: TRBV6-5
cdr3_aa: CASSDASDSYNEQFF; cdr3_nt: TGTGCCAGCAGCGATGCTAGTGACTCCTACAATGAGCAGTTCTTC; j_call: TRBJ2-1; d_call: .; clone_size: few; v_call: TRBV7-8
cdr3_aa: CASSDRTGYAEAFF; cdr3_nt: TGTGCCAGCAGTGATAGGACAGGGTATGCTGAAGCTTTCTTT; j_call: TRBJ1-1; d_call: TRBD1; clone_size: .; v_call: TRBV2
cdr3_aa: CASSPPSGGYEQYF; cdr3_nt: TGTGCCAGCAGCCCCCCTAGCGGGGGCTACGAGCAGTACTTC; j_call: TRBJ2-7; d_call: TRBD2; clone_size: .; v_call: TRBV9
cdr3_aa: CASSFFFSSYNEQFF; cdr3_nt: TGTGCCAGCAGTTTCTTCTTTAGCTCCTACAATGAGCAGTTCTTC; j_call: TRBJ2-1; d_call: .; clone_size: .; v_call: TRBV27
cdr3_aa: CASSEGLAENTDTQYF; cdr3_nt: TGTGCCAGCAGTGAAGGTTTAGCGGAAAACACAGATACGCAGTATTTT; j_call: TRBJ2-3; d_call: .; clone_size: .; v_call: TRBV2
cdr3_aa: CASTPFPGQGSTEKLFF; cdr3_nt: TGTGCCAGCACCCCATTCCCGGGACAGGGGTCTACTGAAAAACTGTTTTTT; j_call: TRBJ1-4; d_call: TRBD1; clone_size: .; v_call: TRBV7-8
cdr3_aa: CAGGGHMNTEAFF; cdr3_nt: TGTGCCGGGGGAGGGCATATGAACACTGAAGCTTTCTTT; j_call: TRBJ1-1; d_call: .; clone_size: .; v_call: TRBV21-1
cdr3_aa: CASSSLTGAGQPQHF; cdr3_nt: TGTGCCAGCAGCAGCTTGACAGGGGCGGGTCAGCCCCAGCATTTT; j_call: TRBJ1-5; d_call: TRBD1; clone_size: once; v_call: TRBV7-8
cdr3_aa: CASSSTVTSNQPQHF; cdr3_nt: TGTGCCAGCAGTTCGACAGTCACTAGCAATCAGCCCCAGCATTTT; j_call: TRBJ1-5; d_call: .; clone_size: .; v_call: TRBV28
cdr3_aa: CAIQLDWNNEQFF; cdr3_nt: TGTGCCATACAACTCGACTGGAACAATGAGCAGTTCTTC; j_call: TRBJ2-1; d_call: .; clone_size: .; v_call: TRBV28
cdr3_aa: CASSTGGSGEQYF; cdr3_nt: TGTGCCAGCAGCACGGGGGGGTCGGGCGAGCAGTACTTC; j_call: TRBJ2-7; d_call: TRBD2; clone_size: .; v_call: TRBV11-2
cdr3_aa: CASSQEGDTVTEAFF; cdr3_nt: TGCGCCAGCAGCCAAGAGGGGGACACGGTCACTGAAGCTTTCTTT; j_call: TRBJ1-1; d_call: .; clone_size: .; v_call: TRBV4-1
cdr3_aa: CASSRDRDGEQYF; cdr3_nt: TGTGCCAGCAGTCGGGACAGGGATGGCGAGCAGTACTTC; j_call: TRBJ2-7; d_call: TRBD1; clone_size: few; v_call: TRBV2
cdr3_aa: CASSRTMGLQVNTEAFF; cdr3_nt: TGTGCCAGCAGCCGCACCATGGGGCTCCAGGTGAACACTGAAGCTTTCTTT; j_call: TRBJ1-1; d_call: .; clone_size: once; v_call: TRBV13
cdr3_aa: CASSLDPSGGPEQFF; cdr3_nt: TGTGCCAGCAGCTTGGATCCTAGCGGGGGCCCAGAGCAGTTCTTC; j_call: TRBJ2-1; d_call: TRBD2; clone_size: few; v_call: TRBV5-4
cdr3_aa: CASSLTGDYSNQPQHF; cdr3_nt: TGCGCCAGCAGCCTCACGGGGGATTATAGCAATCAGCCCCAGCATTTT; j_call: TRBJ1-5; d_call: .; clone_size: .; v_call: TRBV4-1
cdr3_aa: CAWSGSGGTDTQYF; cdr3_nt: TGTGCCTGGAGTGGTAGCGGGGGGACAGATACGCAGTATTTT; j_call: TRBJ2-3; d_call: TRBD2; clone_size: .; v_call: TRBV30
cdr3_aa: CASGLDTDTQYF; cdr3_nt: TGTGCTAGTGGCCTAGACACAGATACGCAGTATTTT; j_call: TRBJ2-3; d_call: .; clone_size: .; v_call: TRBV12-5
cdr3_aa: CASSVRGGQVEETQYF; cdr3_nt: TGTGCCAGCAGCGTAAGGGGGGGCCAGGTGGAAGAGACCCAGTACTTC; j_call: TRBJ2-5; d_call: .; clone_size: .; v_call: TRBV9
cdr3_aa: CASSSLGHYGYTF; cdr3_nt: TGTGCCAGCAGTTCACTAGGCCACTATGGCTACACCTTC; j_call: TRBJ1-2; d_call: .; clone_size: .; v_call: TRBV6-1
cdr3_aa: CASSSGTHSTDTQYF; cdr3_nt: TGTGCCAGCAGCTCCGGGACACACAGCACAGATACGCAGTATTTT; j_call: TRBJ2-3; d_call: .; clone_size: .; v_call: TRBV5-4
cdr3_aa: CASSRTGGNYEQYF; cdr3_nt: TGTGCCAGCAGTAGGACAGGGGGTAACTACGAGCAGTACTTC; j_call: TRBJ2-7; d_call: TRBD1; clone_size: .; v_call: TRBV2
cdr3_aa: CASSFGGRGGYTF; cdr3_nt: TGTGCCAGCAGTTTCGGGGGACGGGGTGGCTACACCTTC; j_call: TRBJ1-2; d_call: .; clone_size: .; v_call: TRBV28